The next 11 T cell receptor beta chains were all read from a single sample in a study of CD8 T cells in ankylosing spondylitis. TCRdb independently ran MiXCR on the 5' RACE reads; one entry per CDR3 protein. The sample lists some 800,000 distinct CDR3 sequences, roughly 10% occurring once. No cognate antigen is known for these TCRs. The study's findings and limits: In ankylosing spondylitis blood, a motif of roughly eight highly homologous TCR beta variants appeared characteristic.

The specimen was blood, either unsorted or a sorted T cell fraction (not recorded which). The source is a male donor with ankylosing spondylitis.

The chain is built from TRBV6-6 and TRBJ1-6, with no clear D. Trimming shortened V by 8 bases and J by 13 bases, and 18 bases separated the two germline ends. This CDR3 spans 13 amino acids. CDR1 and CDR2 (germline): MNHNY, SVGAGI (reference sequence). The chain's CDR3 is CASSDGTNYPLHF. CDR3 nucleotides: TGTGCCAGCTCGGACGGTACTAACTATCCCCTCCACTTT.

This chain links TRBV5-1 with TRBJ1-4; 7 bases are shared with TRBD1. V shed 2 bases, J shed 5 bases, and the junction held 3 bases outside the gene matches. Germline V lookup: CDR1 SGHRS, CDR2 YFSETQ. This CDR3 comprises 14 residues. CDR3 sequence: CASSFRDSNEKLFF. CDR3 in DNA: TGCGCCAGCAGCTTTAGGGACAGCAATGAAAAACTGTTTTTT.

This clonotype was counted a few times. The chain joins TRBV29-1 to TRBJ2-3; D uncertain. The length of the CDR3 is 14 residues. Trimming took 5 bases from V and 1 from J, leaving 13 bases between them. CDR1 is SQVTM and CDR2 is ANQGSEA in the germline V gene. The CDR3 DNA reads TGCAGCGTTAGTCGATTTGGGGGCACAGATACGCAGTATTTT. Its protein is CSVSRFGGTDTQYF.

V usage is TRBV7-6 and J usage is TRBJ2-3, with 10 nucleotides matching TRBD2. V lost 2 bases to trimming and J lost 7 bases; unmatched junction nucleotides: 6. Germline assignment: CDR1 SGHVS and CDR2 FNYEAQ. The CDR3 length is 15 residues. Here the CDR3 reads CASSLTSGRANTQYF. CDR3 nucleotides: TGTGCCAGCAGCTTAACGAGCGGGAGGGCGAATACGCAGTATTTT. The entire variable domain, with the rest obtained from reference TRBV7-6 and TRBJ2-3, is as follows: GAGVSQSPRYKVTKRGQDVALRCDPISGHVSLYWYRQALGQGPEFLTYFNYEAQQDKSGLPNDRFSAERPEGSISTLTIQRTEQRDSAMYRCASSLTSGRANTQYFGPGTRLTVL.

The chain uses TRBV25-1 and TRBJ2-1; D not certain. The CDR3 totals 17 residues. The germline V and J ends were trimmed by 4 bases and 5 bases, with 21 bases remaining between them. Per the germline V gene, CDR1 is MGHDK and CDR2 is SYGVNS. CDR3 bases: TGTGCCAGCAGTGGACGGGCCTCGGCACGCAGGAACAATGAGCAGTTCTTC. Its translation is CASSGRASARRNNEQFF.

The V gene is TRBV15, the J gene TRBJ2-3; D unclear. Germline CDR1 LNHNV, CDR2 YYDKDF (reference sequence). Trimming left V 5 bases short and J 6 bases short, with 12 bases between. The CDR3 is 13 amino acids. CDR3 DNA sequence: TGTGCCACCAGCGGAAGGACCCGTGATACGCAGTATTTT. Its protein is CATSGRTRDTQYF.

The chain carries TRBV6-5 and TRBJ2-3; 9 nucleotides match TRBD1. The germline CDR1 and CDR2 sequences are MNHEY and SVGAGI. The CDR3 runs 15 residues. J gave up 2 bases and V 5 bases, and 5 bases lay outside the gene matches. The CDR3 sequence: CASSNRGLITDTQYF. The CDR3, as DNA: TGTGCCAGCAGTAACAGGGGGCTCATCACAGATACGCAGTATTTT.

The V and J genes are TRBV20-1 and TRBJ2-7; 9 positions match TRBD2. Germline V CDR1 and CDR2: DFQATT, SNEGSKA (reference sequence). The CDR3 is 14 residues long. The junction had 4 bases not matched to a gene; V was cut back by 1 base and J by 3 bases. The CDR3 protein is CSARGRGRDYEQYF. In nucleotides, the CDR3 is TGCAGTGCTAGAGGCCGCGGGAGGGACTACGAGCAGTACTTC.

This clonotype has ten or more counts. The chain links TRBV10-1 to TRBJ2-1, with TRBD2 matching 13 bases. The CDR3 contains 15 residues. V trimming: 5 bases; J trimming: 8 bases; junction bases outside the gene matches: 6. The V gene's germline CDR1 is WNHNN and CDR2 SYGVQD (reference sequence). The CDR3 region is CASSPGLAGIDEQFF. The CDR3 DNA sequence: TGCGCCAGCAGTCCGGGACTAGCGGGAATCGATGAGCAGTTCTTC.

For this clonotype: A much larger clonotype is one base distant, so this may be a read error. The chain combines TRBV20-1 with TRBJ2-1; D is unclear. The CDR3 consists of 16 residues. Germline V gene data show CDR1 as DFQATT and CDR2 as SNEGSKA (reference sequence). CDR3 DNA sequence: TGCAGTGCTAGAATGTTCTACCAAAGCCCCTACAATGAGAAGTTCTTC. It is translated as CSARMFYQSPYNEKFF.

This clonotype was detected a few times. The chain has TRBV7-6 and TRBJ1-1; the match to TRBD1 covers 8 bases. Germline values: CDR1 SGHVS, CDR2 FNYEAQ. The CDR3 consists of 17 residues. Germline trimming cut 5 bases from V and 5 bases from J; bases unmatched to any gene: 16. The CDR3 loop reads CASSQTPGGDFRTEAFF. For the CDR3, the DNA is TGTGCCAGCAGCCAAACCCCAGGGGGCGACTTTCGGACTGAAGCTTTCTTT.